This T cell receptor beta chain was observed in a study of blood T cell repertoires in COVID-19. Study information: Samples representing acute and convalescent COVID-19 were sourced from the United States, Italy and Spain. The analysed material was cDNA or gDNA that came from T cells, B-cell-depleted T cells, or PBMCs.

The germline V and J ends were trimmed by 6 bases and 1 base, with 7 bases remaining between them. The CDR3 extends over 14 amino acids. CDR1 and CDR2 from the germline V gene are MNHEY and SMNVEV (reference sequence). Under the authors' procedure: Researchers report that nucleated cell counts were estimated from reference gene primer amplification. Clones were read by immunoSEQ multiplex PCR, and TCRdb kept only the in-frame ones, dropping some. That table gives V, J and clone size, and the DNA gave D and trimming. The table shows 130,000 to 150,000 clones, with approximately 80% occurring only once.

The receptor comes from a woman between 40 and 55 years old with active or convalescent COVID-19. Sequencing used peripheral blood. This chain uses TRBV27 with TRBJ1-6; D remains ambiguous. The CDR3 sequence: CASRAGSYNSPLHF. DNA of the CDR3: TGTGCCAGCAGGGCGGGATCCTATAATTCACCCCTCCACTTT.